These 10 T cell receptor beta chains were sequenced from one sample in a study of blood T cell repertoires in COVID-19. The repertoire was sequenced with immunoSEQ multiplex PCR; TCRdb's copy has only in-frame clones and lacks some. The sample has roughly 100,000 clones, about 84% seen once. The sequenced material came from peripheral blood. These receptors all stem from a man at least 80 years old with active or convalescent COVID-19.

The CDR3 sequence is CASSWDTSSGANVLTF. CDR3 DNA: TGTGCCAGCTCTTGGGACACAAGCTCTGGGGCCAACGTCCTGACTTTC. The V gene is TRBV2, the J gene TRBJ2-6, with D possibly matching TRBD1 (6 bases). This CDR3 has 16 residues. The V and J ends lost 8 bases and 0 bases respectively, with 14 bases between them. CDR1 is SNHLY, CDR2 FYNNEI, per germline. Full variable domain (missing parts from reference TRBV2 and TRBJ2-6): EPEVTQTPSHQVTQMGQEVILRCVPISNHLYFYWYRQILGQKVEFLVSFYNNEISEKSEIFDDQFSVERPDGSNFTLKIRSTKLEDSAMYFCASSWDTSSGANVLTFGAGSRLTVL.

This sequence joins TRBV11-2 and TRBJ1-1; 7 positions agree with TRBD1. J gave up 3 bases and V 5 bases, and 3 bases lay outside the gene matches. This CDR3 has 13 residues. Germline loops: CDR1 SGHAT, CDR2 FQNNGV. The CDR3 loop is CASSTDRDTEAFF. The CDR3 DNA reads TGTGCCAGCAGCACCGACAGGGACACTGAAGCTTTCTTT.

The V and J genes are TRBV12-3 or TRBV12-4 and TRBJ2-3, with a tentative D call TRBD1 (6 bases). The V and J ends lost 8 bases and 7 bases respectively, with 10 bases between them. The CDR3 length is 11 residues. The CDR3 region has the DNA TGTGCCAGCGGGGGCCTTTATACGCAGTATTTT. It codes for CASGGLYTQYF.

The chain has TRBV3-1 (or the pseudogene TRBV3-2) and TRBJ2-5; 7 bases are shared with TRBD1. Germline assignment: CDR1 LGHDT and CDR2 YNNKEL (reference sequence). The CDR3 sequence is 14 residues long. Trimming removed 4 bases from V and 5 bases from J; junction bases left unmatched: 7. The CDR3 bases are TGTGCCAGCAGCCCCGCGACAGGGACGGAGACCCAGTACTTC. Translated: CASSPATGTETQYF.

In this sample, this clone turned up a few times. The rearrangement joins TRBV10-1 to TRBJ2-7; D is possibly TRBD1 (6 bases). V shed 5 bases and J shed 6 bases, with 11 bases lying between them. CDR1 and CDR2 (germline): WNHNN, SYGVQD (reference sequence). This CDR3 region has 12 residues. CDR3 DNA: TGCGCCAGCAGTCGGGCAGGGGTCGAGCAGTACTTC. Its translation is CASSRAGVEQYF.

The chain employs TRBV29-1 and TRBJ1-1; D gene uncertain. The CDR3 has 13 amino acids. The germline gives CDR1 SQVTM, CDR2 ANQGSEA. V lost 8 bases to trimming and J lost 4 bases, with 17 bases between them. This chain's CDR3 is CSTTTPQATEAFF. The CDR3 nucleotides are TGCAGCACAACGACACCCCAAGCCACTGAAGCTTTCTTT.

This clone was recorded once. The chain has TRBV4-2 and TRBJ1-4; a weak D match, TRBD1 (5 bases). This CDR3 spans 16 amino acids. Between the trimmed V and J ends, which lost 0 bases and 8 bases, there was a span of 16 bases. Looked up from germline, CDR1 is LGHNA and CDR2 is YNFKEQ. CDR3 residues: CASSQDPSGLLEKLFF. The CDR3, as DNA: TGTGCCAGCAGCCAAGACCCCTCAGGGCTATTAGAAAAACTGTTTTTT.

The V call is TRBV6-2 or TRBV6-3, the J call TRBJ2-7; possible D gene TRBD1, 6 bases. This CDR3 has 14 amino acids. Per germline, CDR1 MNHEY and CDR2 SVGEGT. V dropped 6 bases and J dropped 0 bases, with 12 bases sitting between them. The CDR3 nucleotides read TGTGCCAGCAGCCGGGACAACCCCTCCTACGAGCAGTACTTC. Translating it yields CASSRDNPSYEQYF.

This chain connects TRBV4-2 to TRBJ2-3, with a tentative D call TRBD2 (6 bases). The length of the CDR3 is 16 residues. Germline V gives CDR1 LGHNA, CDR2 YNFKEQ. Between the trimmed V and J ends, which lost 4 bases and 2 bases, there was a span of 16 bases. The CDR3 DNA follows: TGTGCCAGCAGCCGAGGTAGTGCGGGGCTCACAGATACGCAGTATTTT. This encodes CASSRGSAGLTDTQYF.

The chain links TRBV20-1 to TRBJ2-7; possibly TRBD1 for D (5 bases). This CDR3 region has 16 residues. CDR1 and CDR2 from the germline V gene are DFQATT and SNEGSKA (reference sequence). V shed 3 bases and J shed 0 bases, with 18 bases lying between them. The CDR3 is CSASGLGTGASYEQYF. In DNA form, the CDR3 reads TGCAGTGCTAGTGGCCTGGGTACTGGGGCCTCCTACGAGCAGTACTTC.